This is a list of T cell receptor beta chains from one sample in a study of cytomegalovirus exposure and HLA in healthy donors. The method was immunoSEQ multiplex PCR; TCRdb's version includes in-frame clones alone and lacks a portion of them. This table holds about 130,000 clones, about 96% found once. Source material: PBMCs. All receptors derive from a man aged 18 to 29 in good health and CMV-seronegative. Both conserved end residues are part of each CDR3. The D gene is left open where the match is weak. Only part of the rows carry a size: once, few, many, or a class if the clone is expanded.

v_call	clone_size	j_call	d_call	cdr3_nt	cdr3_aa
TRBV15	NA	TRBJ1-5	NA	TGTGCCACCAGCACCAGGGTACAGAGTAATCAGCCCCAGCATTTT	CATSTRVQSNQPQHF
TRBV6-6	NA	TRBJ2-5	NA	TGTGCCAGCGGCTACAGGGAAGAGACCCAGTACTTC	CASGYREETQYF
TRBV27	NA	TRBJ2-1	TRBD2	TGTGCCAGCAGTTTCGATGTCGGGACTAGCGGGTTCAATGAGCAGTTCTTC	CASSFDVGTSGFNEQFF
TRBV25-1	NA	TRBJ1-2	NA	TGTGCCAGCAGTATCGGCCAGGCGGGGTATGGCTACACCTTC	CASSIGQAGYGYTF
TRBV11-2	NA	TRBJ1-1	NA	TGTGCCAGCAGCTCGTTTAGCCAAAGAGGCACTGAAGCTTTCTTT	CASSSFSQRGTEAFF
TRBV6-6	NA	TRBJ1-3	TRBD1	TGTGCCAGCAGTTACTCAGGGGACAGGGCTGGAAACACCATATATTTT	CASSYSGDRAGNTIYF
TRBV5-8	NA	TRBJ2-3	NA	TGTGCCAGCAGCTTGTATGGTTTTAAACTCACAGATACGCAGTATTTT	CASSLYGFKLTDTQYF
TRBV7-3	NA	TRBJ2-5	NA	TGTGCCAGCAGCTTACAGGGGAACCAAGAGACCCAGTACTTC	CASSLQGNQETQYF
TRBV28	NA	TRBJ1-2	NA	TGTGCCAGCACCACCCCGACAGCGTCTAACTATGGCTACACCTTC	CASTTPTASNYGYTF
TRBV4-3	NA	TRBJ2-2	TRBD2	TGCGCCAGCAGCCAGGCGCAGACTAGCGGGAGGGCGAACACCGGGGAGCTGTTTTTT	CASSQAQTSGRANTGELFF
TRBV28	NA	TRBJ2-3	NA	TGTGCCAGCAGGGTCGGGATCACTAGCACAGATACGCAGTATTTT	CASRVGITSTDTQYF
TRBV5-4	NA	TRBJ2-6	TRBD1	TGTGCCAGCAGCTTGGCGGACGTACAGGGGGCGCTTGGGGCCAACGTCCTGACTTTC	CASSLADVQGALGANVLTF
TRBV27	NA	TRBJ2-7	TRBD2	TGTGCCAGCAGCCCACAGGGACTAGCGGGAGGCCCCTACGAGCAGTACTTC	CASSPQGLAGGPYEQYF
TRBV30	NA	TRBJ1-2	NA	TGTGCCTGGAGTCTAGGGGCCTATGGCTACACCTTC	CAWSLGAYGYTF
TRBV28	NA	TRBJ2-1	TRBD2	TGTGCCAGCAGTTTACCTAGCGGGCGGGGGAATGAGCAGTTCTTC	CASSLPSGRGNEQFF
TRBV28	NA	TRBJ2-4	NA	TGTGCCAGCAGTTTATTCTTAGCCAAAAACATTCAGTACTTC	CASSLFLAKNIQYF
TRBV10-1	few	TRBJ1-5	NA	TGCGCCAGCAGTTCCTGGACTCCCCCCTGGCAGCCCCAGCATTTT	CASSSWTPPWQPQHF
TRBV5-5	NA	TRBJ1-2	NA	TGTGCCAGCAGCTTTTCCGAGGGCATCTATGGCTACACCTTC	CASSFSEGIYGYTF
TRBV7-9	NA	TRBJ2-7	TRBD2	TGTGCCAGCAGCTCCACGGCGGGAGGGTCCTACGAGCAGTACTTC	CASSSTAGGSYEQYF
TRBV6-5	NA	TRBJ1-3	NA	TGTGCCAGCAGTTACCTTCAGGGTGCCGGAAACACCATATATTTT	CASSYLQGAGNTIYF
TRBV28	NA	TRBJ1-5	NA	TGTGCCAGCACCACAGATAGCAATCAGCCCCAGCATTTT	CASTTDSNQPQHF
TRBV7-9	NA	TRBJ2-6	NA	TGTGCCAGCAGCCCCAGACGGGCTGGGGCCAACGTCCTGACTTTC	CASSPRRAGANVLTF
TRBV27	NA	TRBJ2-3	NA	TGTGCCAGCAGTTTAAGCAATCCGGTGGCAGATACGCAGTATTTT	CASSLSNPVADTQYF
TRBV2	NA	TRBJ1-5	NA	TGTGCCAGCAGTGAGGAACAGGGTGTAAGTCAGCCCCAGCATTTT	CASSEEQGVSQPQHF
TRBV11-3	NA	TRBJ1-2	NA	TGTGCCAGCAGCTTAGGGAAGGTCAGGCAGAGCTATGGCTACACCTTC	CASSLGKVRQSYGYTF